This TCR beta chain was recovered during a study of response to subunit inactivated influenza vaccine. Deletions cut 1 base from V and 6 bases from J, with 10 bases between. The CDR3 is made up of 15 amino acids. TCRdb reprocessed the RT-PCR reads via MiXCR and lists one record per CDR3 protein. The repertoire has 450,000 to 700,000 distinct CDR3 sequences, approximately 15% of them found once; the top ten carry over 8.5%. This clonotype was picked up many times. The sequence was obtained from a man in his fifties who received an inactivated influenza vaccine. The chain combines TRBV12-3 or TRBV12-4 with TRBJ1-6, with D unclear. Source: PBMCs from blood, taken approximately 13 days after vaccination. DNA of the CDR3: TGTGCCAGCAGTTTAGGGGGTTTTCCTAATTCACCCCTCCACTTT. Translating gives CASSLGGFPNSPLHF.